This T cell receptor beta chain was documented in a study of cytomegalovirus exposure and HLA in healthy donors. It was with 60 Vbeta and 13 Jbeta primers that the PCR ran. Using immunoSEQ multiplex PCR, the repertoire was profiled, and TCRdb retains in-frame clones only, with some absent. The sample lists 200,000 to 250,000 clones, 77% occurring once. The table lists this clone with a few counts. Per germline, CDR1 MNHNS and CDR2 SASEGT. The CDR3 contains 16 residues. With 4 bases removed from V and 6 bases from J, the gap between germline ends came to 22 bases. This chain uses TRBV6-1 with TRBJ2-7; D perhaps matches TRBD1 (6 bases). The TCR originated in a woman aged 55-75 years in good health and CMV-seropositive. Sequencing was carried out using PBMCs. The CDR3 is CASSGGWTDQRGEQYF. In nucleotides, the CDR3 is TGTGCCAGCAGTGGGGGGTGGACAGACCAACGAGGCGAGCAGTACTTC.